Presented here are 12 T cell receptor beta chains from one specimen sequenced in a study of blood T cell repertoires in COVID-19. The table came from immunoSEQ multiplex PCR; TCRdb's copy has only in-frame clones and leaves some out. Among around 400,000 clones listed, about 90% were seen once. Source material: peripheral blood. All receptors come from a man aged 40-50 years with acute or convalescent COVID-19.

For this clone: Given a much more abundant clone one base away, this may be a read error. In the same sample, other DNA sequences code for this CDR3. The chain is built from TRBV6-4 and TRBJ2-3, with 14 bases identical to TRBD2. CDR3 length equals 15 residues. Germline CDR1 and CDR2: MRHNA and SNTAGT. Trimming at V came to 3 bases and at J to 4 bases, leaving 0 bases not matched to a gene. The CDR3 coding sequence is TGTGCCAGCAGTGAGACTAGCGGGGGGGCAGATACGCAGTATTTT. Its protein is CASSETSGGADTQYF.

The chain employs TRBV6-5 and TRBJ2-1, with 9 positions matching TRBD2. Germline-derived CDR1 and CDR2 are MNHEY and SVGAGI. The V segment lost 6 bases and the J segment 4 bases; nucleotides outside the gene matches: 4. The CDR3 has 14 amino acids. DNA of the CDR3: TGTGCCAGCAGCAGACTAGCGGATTACAATGAGCAGTTCTTC. As protein: CASSRLADYNEQFF.

The chain recombines TRBV2 with TRBJ2-7, with 7 bases that match TRBD2. The trim removed 5 bases at V and 2 bases at J, leaving 9 bases unmatched. The CDR3 totals 15 residues. CDR1 is SNHLY, CDR2 FYNNEI, per germline. The CDR3, as DNA: TGTGCCAGCAGTCCCCTGGGGAGGGGTCCCTACGAGCAGTACTTC. Translated, it gives CASSPLGRGPYEQYF.

The chain couples TRBV7-6 to TRBJ2-1; 13 nucleotides match TRBD2. The V gene end was trimmed by 4 bases and the J gene end by 7 bases; junction bases not matched to a gene: 19. This CDR3 region has 20 residues. The germline CDR1 and CDR2 sequences are SGHVS and FNYEAQ. The CDR3 here is CASSSKGLAGPPPYGNEQFF. In DNA, the CDR3 is TGTGCCAGCAGCTCCAAGGGACTAGCGGGACCACCTCCCTACGGGAATGAGCAGTTCTTC.

In its sample, this clone was seen once. V and J are TRBV12-5 and TRBJ2-5, with TRBD2 identical over 7 bases. This CDR3 is 16 amino acids long. V lost 5 bases, J lost 0 bases, and 9 bases stayed unmatched. The germline CDR1 and CDR2 sequences are LGHNT and FRNRAP. The CDR3 spells CASGRPHGGYQETQYF. CDR3 DNA: TGTGCTAGTGGTCGCCCCCACGGGGGGTACCAAGAGACCCAGTACTTC.

The chain combines TRBV28 with TRBJ2-2, with D possibly TRBD1 on 6 matching bases. V lost 6 bases and J lost 6, with 14 bases in between. Germline values: CDR1 MDHEN, CDR2 SYDVKM. CDR3 length: 14 residues. Here the CDR3 reads CASSPRWGPGELFF. The CDR3 DNA reads as TGTGCCAGCAGCCCCAGATGGGGGCCCGGGGAGCTGTTTTTT. Full variable domain (missing parts from reference TRBV28 and TRBJ2-2): DVKVTQSSRYLVKRTGEKVFLECVQDMDHENMFWYRQDPGLGLRLIYFSYDVKMKEKGDIPEGYSVSREKKERFSLILESASTNQTSMYLCASSPRWGPGELFFGEGSRLTVL.

The rearrangement joins TRBV27 to TRBJ2-7, with TRBD2 matching 7 bases. V lost 5 bases, J lost 6 bases, and 7 bases stayed unmatched. Germline V gene data show CDR1 as MNHEY and CDR2 as SMNVEV (reference sequence). The CDR3 has 13 amino acids. This CDR3 reads CASSPRWGGEQYF. The DNA for the CDR3 is TGTGCCAGCAGTCCCCGTTGGGGGGGCGAGCAGTACTTC.

The CDR3 loop is CASSTRVDEQFF. DNA of the CDR3: TGTGCCAGCAGCACTCGGGTCGATGAGCAGTTCTTC. The V call is TRBV7-2, the J call TRBJ2-1; D gene uncertain. The CDR3 is 12 amino acids. V was clipped by 5 bases and J by 8 bases, with 10 bases between them. CDR1 SGHTA and CDR2 FQGNSA come from the germline V gene.

This clone was found a few times. The gene calls are TRBV5-6 and TRBJ2-7; D is perhaps TRBD1 (6 bases). V shed 2 bases and J shed 1 base, with 10 bases lying between them. This CDR3 contains 14 residues. The germline gives CDR1 SGHDT, CDR2 YYEEEE. The CDR3 is CASSLGQGSYEQYF. The CDR3 DNA reads as TGTGCCAGCAGCTTAGGGCAGGGGTCCTACGAGCAGTACTTC. The complete variable domain, with remaining parts taken from reference TRBV5-6 and TRBJ2-7, reads DAGVTQSPTHLIKTRGQQVTLRCSPKSGHDTVSWYQQALGQGPQFIFQYYEEEERQRGNFPDRFSGHQFPNYSSELNVNALLLGDSALYLCASSLGQGSYEQYFGPGTRLTVT.

The CDR3 reads CASSLEGTRTDTQYF. CDR3 coding DNA: TGTGCCAGCAGCTTAGAGGGGACTCGCACAGATACGCAGTATTTT. The chain has TRBV11-3 and TRBJ2-3; D is perhaps TRBD2 (6 bases). With 0 bases removed from V and 1 base from J, the gap between germline ends came to 8 bases. Germline V gene sequence: CDR1 SGHNT, CDR2 YENEEA. The CDR3 extends over 15 amino acids.

The CDR3 DNA reads as TGTGCCAGCAGGGGGGCCGGGACAGGGGGAGGAAAACTGTTTTTT. Encoded protein: CASRGAGTGGGKLFF. J is TRBJ1-4 and V is TRBV27; TRBD1 aligns across 11 bases. The junction had 10 bases not matched to a gene; V was cut back by 6 bases and J by 10 bases. Germline V gene data show CDR1 as MNHEY and CDR2 as SMNVEV (reference sequence). The CDR3 sequence is 15 residues long.

A word on this clone: Other DNA sequences in the same sample also yield this CDR3. J is TRBJ1-1 and V is TRBV3-1 (or the pseudogene TRBV3-2); D perhaps matches TRBD1 (5 bases). V was shortened by 0 bases and J by 4 bases, with 9 bases between the two germline ends. The CDR3 has 14 amino acids. Germline V gene sequence: CDR1 LGHDT, CDR2 YNNKEL (reference sequence). CDR3 bases: TGTGCCAGCAGCCAAGAGCAGGGTGGCACTGAAGCTTTCTTT. It encodes CASSQEQGGTEAFF.